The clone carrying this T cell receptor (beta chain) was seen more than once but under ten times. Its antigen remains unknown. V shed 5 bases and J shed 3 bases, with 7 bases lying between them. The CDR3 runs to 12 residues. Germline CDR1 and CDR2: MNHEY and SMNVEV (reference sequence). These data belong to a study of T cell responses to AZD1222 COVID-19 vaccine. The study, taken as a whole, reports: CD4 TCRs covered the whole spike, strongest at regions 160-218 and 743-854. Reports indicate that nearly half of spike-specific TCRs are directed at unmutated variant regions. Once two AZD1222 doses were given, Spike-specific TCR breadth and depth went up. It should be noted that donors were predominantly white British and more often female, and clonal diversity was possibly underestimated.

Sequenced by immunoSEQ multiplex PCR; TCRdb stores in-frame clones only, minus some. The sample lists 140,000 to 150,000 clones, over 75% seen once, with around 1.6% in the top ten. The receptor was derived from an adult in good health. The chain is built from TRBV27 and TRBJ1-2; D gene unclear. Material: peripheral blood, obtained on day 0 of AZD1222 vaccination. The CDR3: CASSGPHYGYTF. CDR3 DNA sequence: TGTGCCAGCAGTGGCCCCCACTATGGCTACACCTTC.